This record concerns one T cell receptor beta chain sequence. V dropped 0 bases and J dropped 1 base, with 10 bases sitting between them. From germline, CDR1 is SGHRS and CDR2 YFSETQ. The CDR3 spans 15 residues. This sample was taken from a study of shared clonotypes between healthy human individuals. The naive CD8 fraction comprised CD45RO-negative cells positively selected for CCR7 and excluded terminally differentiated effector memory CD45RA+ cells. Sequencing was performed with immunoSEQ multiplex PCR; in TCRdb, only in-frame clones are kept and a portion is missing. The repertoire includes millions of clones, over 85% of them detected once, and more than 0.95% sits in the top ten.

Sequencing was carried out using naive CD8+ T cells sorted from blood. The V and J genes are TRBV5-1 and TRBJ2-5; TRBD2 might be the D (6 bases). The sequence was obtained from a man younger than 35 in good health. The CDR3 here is CASSLGDLAQETQYF. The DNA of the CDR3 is TGCGCCAGCAGCTTGGGGGACTTGGCCCAAGAGACCCAGTACTTC.